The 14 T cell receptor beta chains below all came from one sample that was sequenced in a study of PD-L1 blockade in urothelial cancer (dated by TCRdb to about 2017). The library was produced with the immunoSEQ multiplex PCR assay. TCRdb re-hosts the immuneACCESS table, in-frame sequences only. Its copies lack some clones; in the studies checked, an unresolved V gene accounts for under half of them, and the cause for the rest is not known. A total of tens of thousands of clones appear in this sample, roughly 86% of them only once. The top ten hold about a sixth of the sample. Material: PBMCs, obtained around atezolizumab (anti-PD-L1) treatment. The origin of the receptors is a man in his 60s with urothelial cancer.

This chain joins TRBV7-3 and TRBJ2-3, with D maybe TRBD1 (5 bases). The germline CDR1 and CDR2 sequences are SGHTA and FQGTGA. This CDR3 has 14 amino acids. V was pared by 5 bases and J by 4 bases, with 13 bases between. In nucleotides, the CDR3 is TGTGCCAGCAGCCCATGGGGCCAGGCAGATACGCAGTATTTT. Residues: CASSPWGQADTQYF.

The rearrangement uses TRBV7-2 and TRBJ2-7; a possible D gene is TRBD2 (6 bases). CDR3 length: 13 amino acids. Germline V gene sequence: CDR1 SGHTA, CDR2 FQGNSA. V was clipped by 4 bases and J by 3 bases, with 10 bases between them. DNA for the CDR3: TGTGCCAGCAGCTCCGTGGGGGGCTACGAGCAGTACTTC. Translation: CASSSVGGYEQYF.

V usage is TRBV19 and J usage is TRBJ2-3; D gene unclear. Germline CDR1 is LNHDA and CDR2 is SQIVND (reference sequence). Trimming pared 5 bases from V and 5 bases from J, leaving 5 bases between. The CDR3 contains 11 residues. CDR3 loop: CASSRGDTQYF. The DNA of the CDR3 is TGTGCCAGTAGTCGCGGAGATACGCAGTATTTT.

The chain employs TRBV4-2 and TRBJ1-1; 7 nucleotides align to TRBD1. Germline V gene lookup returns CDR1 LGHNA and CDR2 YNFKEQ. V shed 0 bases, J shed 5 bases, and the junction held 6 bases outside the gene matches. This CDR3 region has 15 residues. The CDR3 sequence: CASSQDRDSKTEAFF. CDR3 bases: TGTGCCAGCAGCCAAGATAGGGACAGCAAGACTGAAGCTTTCTTT.

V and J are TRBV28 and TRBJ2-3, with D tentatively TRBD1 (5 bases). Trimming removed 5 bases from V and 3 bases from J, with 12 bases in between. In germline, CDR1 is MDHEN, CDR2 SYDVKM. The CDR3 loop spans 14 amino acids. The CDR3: CASSTSGRTDTQYF. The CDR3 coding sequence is TGTGCCAGCAGTACTTCAGGGCGGACAGATACGCAGTATTTT.

The CDR3 reads CASSLTTGDYGYTF. The CDR3 nucleotides read TGTGCCAGCAGCCTTACGACAGGGGACTATGGCTACACCTTC. The chain uses TRBV7-9 and TRBJ1-2; 8 nucleotides align to TRBD1. The ends lost 5 bases at V and 3 bases at J; junction bases unmatched: 5. The germline V gene has CDR1 SEHNR and CDR2 FQNEAQ (reference sequence). The CDR3 runs 14 residues.

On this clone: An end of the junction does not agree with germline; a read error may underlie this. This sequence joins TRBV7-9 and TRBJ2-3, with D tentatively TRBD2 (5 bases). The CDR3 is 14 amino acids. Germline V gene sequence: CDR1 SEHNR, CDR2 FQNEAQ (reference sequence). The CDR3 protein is CASSLDYKSDTQYF. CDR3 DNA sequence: TGTGCCAGCAGTTTAGACTATAAGTCAGATACGCAGTATTTT.

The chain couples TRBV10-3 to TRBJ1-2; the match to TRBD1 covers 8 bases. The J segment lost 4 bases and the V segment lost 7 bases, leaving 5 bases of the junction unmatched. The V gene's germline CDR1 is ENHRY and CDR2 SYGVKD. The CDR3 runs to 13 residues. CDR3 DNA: TGTGCCATCATGGACAGGGATAGCTATGGCTACACCTTC. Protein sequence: CAIMDRDSYGYTF.

The CDR3 DNA sequence: TGCAGCGTTGAACTCCCCAACTATGGCTACACCTTC. Translation gives CSVELPNYGYTF. The V gene is TRBV29-1, the J gene TRBJ1-2; D call uncertain. CDR1 SQVTM and CDR2 ANQGSEA come from the germline V gene. The germline V and J ends were trimmed by 2 bases and 2 bases, with 6 bases remaining between them. CDR3 length equals 12 residues.

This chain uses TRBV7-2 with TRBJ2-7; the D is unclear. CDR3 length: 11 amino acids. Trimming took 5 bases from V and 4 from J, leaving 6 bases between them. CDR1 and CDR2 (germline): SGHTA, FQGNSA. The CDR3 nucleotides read TGTGCCAGCAGCCCCGAGTACGAGCAGTACTTC. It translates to CASSPEYEQYF.

The CDR3 loop is CATRPPGREGGEQFF. DNA of the CDR3: TGTGCCACTAGACCCCCTGGGCGGGAGGGGGGTGAGCAGTTCTTC. The chain links TRBV19 to TRBJ2-1; 9 nucleotides align to TRBD2. With 10 bases clipped from V and 9 bases from J, the junction kept 16 bases outside the gene matches. The CDR3 length is 15 residues. Germline lookup yields CDR1 LNHDA and CDR2 SQIVND (reference sequence).

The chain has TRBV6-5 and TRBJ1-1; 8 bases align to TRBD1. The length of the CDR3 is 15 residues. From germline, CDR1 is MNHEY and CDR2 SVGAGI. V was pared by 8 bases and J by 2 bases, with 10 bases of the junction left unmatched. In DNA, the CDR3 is TGTGCCAGCTCCTCAGGGGGCTTGGAAAACACTGAAGCTTTCTTT. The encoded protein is CASSSGGLENTEAFF.

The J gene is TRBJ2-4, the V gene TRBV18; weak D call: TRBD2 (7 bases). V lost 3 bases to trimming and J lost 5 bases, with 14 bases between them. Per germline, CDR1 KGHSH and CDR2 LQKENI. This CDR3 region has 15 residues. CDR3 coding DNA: TGTGCCAGCTCACCCGGGGGGCAGGTTGAAAACATTCAGTACTTC. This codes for CASSPGGQVENIQYF. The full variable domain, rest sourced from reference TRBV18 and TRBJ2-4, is NAGVMQNPRHLVRRRGQEARLRCSPMKGHSHVYWYRQLPEEGLKFMVYLQKENIIDESGMPKERFSAEFPKEGPSILRIQQVVRGDSAAYFCASSPGGQVENIQYFGAGTRLSVL.

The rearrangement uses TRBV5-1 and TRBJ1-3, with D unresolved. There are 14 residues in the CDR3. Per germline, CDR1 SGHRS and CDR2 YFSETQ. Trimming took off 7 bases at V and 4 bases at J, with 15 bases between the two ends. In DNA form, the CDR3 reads TGCGCCAGCCATCTGAGCGGGCCCGGAAACACCATATATTTT. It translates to CASHLSGPGNTIYF.